This T cell receptor beta chain originates from a study of OX40 agonist ivuxolimab in advanced cancers. About the study: There were three patients with partial responses, one having hepatocellular carcinoma and two cutaneous melanoma.

Repertoires were generated with immunoSEQ multiplex PCR, while TCRdb's copy carries only in-frame clones and drops some. Here the sample spans about 130,000 clones, less than 95% being singletons. This clone was picked up one time. CDR3 length: 18 amino acids. The J segment lost 4 bases and the V segment lost 0 bases, leaving 11 bases of the junction unmatched. From germline, CDR1 is LNHDA and CDR2 SQIVND (reference sequence). This clonotype was sampled from an adult with an advanced solid tumor such as melanoma, head and neck, liver or kidney cancer. The source material was CD4+ or CD8+ T cells sorted from blood, sampled in a trial of the OX40 agonist ivuxolimab. The chain is built from TRBV19 and TRBJ2-3; TRBD2 aligns across 9 bases. For the CDR3, the DNA is TGTGCCAGTAGTATAGATGGAAGACCTAGCGGGATCCCAGATACGCAGTATTTT. Translating gives CASSIDGRPSGIPDTQYF.